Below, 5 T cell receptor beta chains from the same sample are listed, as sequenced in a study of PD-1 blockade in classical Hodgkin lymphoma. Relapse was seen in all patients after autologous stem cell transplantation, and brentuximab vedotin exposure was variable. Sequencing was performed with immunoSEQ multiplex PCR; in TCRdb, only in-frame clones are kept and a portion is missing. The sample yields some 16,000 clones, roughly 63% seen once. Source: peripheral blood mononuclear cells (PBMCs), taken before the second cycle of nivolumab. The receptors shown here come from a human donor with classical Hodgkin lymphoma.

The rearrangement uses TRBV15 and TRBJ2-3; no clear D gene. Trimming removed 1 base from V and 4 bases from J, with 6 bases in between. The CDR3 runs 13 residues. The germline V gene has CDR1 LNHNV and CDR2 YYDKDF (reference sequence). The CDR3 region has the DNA TGTGCCACCAGCAGAGTGGACGCAGATACGCAGTATTTT. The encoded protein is CATSRVDADTQYF.

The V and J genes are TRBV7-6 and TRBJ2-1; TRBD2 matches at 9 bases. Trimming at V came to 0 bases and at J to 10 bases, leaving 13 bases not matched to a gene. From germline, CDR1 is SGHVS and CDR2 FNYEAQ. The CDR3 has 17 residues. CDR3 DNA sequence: TGTGCCAGCAGCTTAGCGAGGGCTAGCGGGATGATTGGGGAGCAGTTCTTC. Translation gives CASSLARASGMIGEQFF. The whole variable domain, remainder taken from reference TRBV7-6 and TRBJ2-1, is GAGVSQSPRYKVTKRGQDVALRCDPISGHVSLYWYRQALGQGPEFLTYFNYEAQQDKSGLPNDRFSAERPEGSISTLTIQRTEQRDSAMYRCASSLARASGMIGEQFFGPGTRLTVL.

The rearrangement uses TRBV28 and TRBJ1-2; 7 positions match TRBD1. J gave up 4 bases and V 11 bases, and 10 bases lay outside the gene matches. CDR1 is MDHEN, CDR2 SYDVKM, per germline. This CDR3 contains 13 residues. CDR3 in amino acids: CAGGTGAAYGYTF. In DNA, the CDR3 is TGTGCCGGAGGAACAGGGGCTGCCTATGGCTACACCTTC.

This CDR3 is CASSQGSSNLYGYTF. Written as DNA, the CDR3 is TGTGCCAGCAGCCAAGGATCCAGTAACCTCTATGGCTACACCTTC. V and J are TRBV14 and TRBJ1-2; D is ambiguous. V lost 1 base and J lost 4, with 13 bases in between. Germline V gene lookup returns CDR1 SGHDN and CDR2 FVKESK. The CDR3 covers 15 residues.

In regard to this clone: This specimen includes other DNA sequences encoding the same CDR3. This CDR3 is CASSIRQGYEQYF. The CDR3 region has the DNA TGTGCCAGTAGTATAAGACAGGGCTACGAGCAGTACTTC. The J gene is TRBJ2-7, the V gene TRBV19; the match to TRBD1 covers 7 bases. Germline assignment: CDR1 LNHDA and CDR2 SQIVND (reference sequence). The CDR3 runs to 13 residues. With V trimmed by 2 bases and J by 3 bases, 1 base remained unmatched.